This note documents a single T cell receptor beta chain sequence. Its antigen is not identified. Use of 60 Vbeta and 13 Jbeta primers characterized the PCR. As processed by the authors: There were some 87 million unique TCR beta chains by a later count, and some 10 million of them were shared. The assay was immunoSEQ multiplex PCR, and TCRdb's table has in-frame clones only and misses some. D and trimming were read from the DNA, whereas the V and J calls and clone size are those reported in that table. There are over 150,000 clones in the sample; around 75% occur only once, and about 2.7% lies in the top ten. This entry belongs to a study of cytomegalovirus exposure and HLA in healthy donors. For the study at large: Unique TCR beta sequences numbering approximately 120 million came from approximately 180 million T cells in an earlier analysis.

CDR1 and CDR2 (germline): PRHDT, FYEKMQ (reference sequence). Losses at the gene ends were 3 bases for V and 8 bases for J; bases not matched to a gene: 5. CDR3 length equals 13 residues. Study-level points and caveats: Rates of TCR association differed by HLA locus in a later analysis, with DRB1 highest and HLA-C lowest. Associated with HLA alleles at 0.05 false discovery rate in a later analysis were 15,000 to 20,000 TCR beta sequences.

The sequence derives from a male donor in good health and CMV-seronegative. This chain links TRBV13 with TRBJ1-2; 8 bases align to TRBD1. Sequencing was done on a sample of PBMCs. The CDR3 nucleotides read TGTGCCAGCAGCTTGACAGGGGCCGGGGGCTACACCTTC. This encodes CASSLTGAGGYTF.